Each of the 13 T cell receptor beta chains below was sequenced from the same sample in a study of graft-versus-host responses after intestinal transplantation (dated by TCRdb to about 2021). These receptors' targets are unknown. The method behind the library was the immunoSEQ multiplex PCR assay. TCRdb's version of the immuneACCESS table is confined to in-frame rearrangements and falls short of the full clone set. An unresolved V gene accounts for under half of the shortfall where checked; the remainder is of unknown origin. The sample yields roughly 96,000 clones; roughly nine tenths were counted once. The ten largest make up under 0.55% of the sample. Per the publication, the time point label means: cells obtained before transplantation from donor or recipient. The sequencing here drew on unstimulated CD8+ T cells sorted from spleen or lymph node cells, taken before intestinal transplant. The receptors stem from a human donor who received an intestinal transplant.

The chain couples TRBV6-1 to TRBJ1-3; weak D call: TRBD1 (5 bases). Trimming pared 4 bases from V and 1 base from J, leaving 8 bases between. This CDR3 has 14 amino acids. In germline, CDR1 is MNHNS, CDR2 SASEGT. The CDR3 here is CASSGRGSGNTIYF. CDR3 DNA: TGTGCCAGCAGTGGTCGGGGGTCTGGAAACACCATATATTTT.

This sequence joins TRBV6-5 and TRBJ2-7, with D uncertain. V lost 5 bases and J lost 2, with 10 bases in between. Germline V gene data show CDR1 as MNHEY and CDR2 as SVGAGI. CDR3 size: 13 residues. CDR3 sequence (DNA): TGTGCCAGCAGTGCTAGATCACCCTACGAGCAGTACTTC. Its protein is CASSARSPYEQYF.

V usage is TRBV12-5 and J usage is TRBJ2-5; 9 bases align to TRBD2. Germline V CDR1 and CDR2: LGHNT, FRNRAP. The CDR3 has 18 residues. V was pared by 2 bases and J by 5 bases, with 15 bases of the junction left unmatched. CDR3 DNA: TGTGCTAGTGGTTTGCGCCGTACCGGGACTAGCCATCCGGAGACCCAGTACTTC. Residues: CASGLRRTGTSHPETQYF.

The rearrangement uses TRBV27 and TRBJ2-3; the match to TRBD1 covers 7 bases. The CDR3 totals 14 residues. Trimming cost V 4 bases and J 6 bases; bases outside gene matches: 7. Germline V gene sequence: CDR1 MNHEY, CDR2 SMNVEV (reference sequence). For the CDR3, the DNA is TGTGCCAGCAGTTCCCGACAGGGCGGGGATACGCAGTATTTT. Translated: CASSSRQGGDTQYF.

The J gene is TRBJ2-1, the V gene TRBV15; D unresolved. Germline values: CDR1 LNHNV, CDR2 YYDKDF (reference sequence). V was shortened by 1 base and J by 0 bases, with 4 bases between the two germline ends. The CDR3 has 14 amino acids. This CDR3 is CATSRASSYNEQFF. The CDR3 DNA sequence: TGTGCCACCAGCAGAGCCAGCTCCTACAATGAGCAGTTCTTC.

The gene calls are TRBV5-5 and TRBJ2-5; D is possibly TRBD2 (5 bases). The DNA end is more similar to TRBJ2-7, so the J call may be wrong. The CDR3 length is 14 residues. Germline loops: CDR1 SGHKS, CDR2 YYEKEE (reference sequence). The CDR3 sequence is CASREDPGSYEQYF. Written as DNA, the CDR3 is TGTGCCAGCAGGGAGGACCCTGGGTCCTACGAGCAGTACTTC.

The CDR3 sequence: CASSRLTGGDYEQYF. The CDR3 bases are TGCGCCAGCAGCCGCCTGACAGGGGGCGACTACGAGCAGTACTTC. The chain couples TRBV4-1 to TRBJ2-7, with 10 bases fitting TRBD1. The CDR3 contains 15 residues. The germline V gene has CDR1 MGHRA and CDR2 YSYEKL. J was trimmed by 3 bases and V by 4 bases; bases with no gene match: 6.

The gene calls are TRBV19 and TRBJ2-1, with a possible D match to TRBD2 (6 bases). The CDR3 spans 14 residues. Germline V gives CDR1 LNHDA, CDR2 SQIVND (reference sequence). V lost 7 bases and J 7 bases, leaving 17 bases between the germline ends. The CDR3 coding sequence is TGTGCCAGTACCCTCGGGGGACTCTCTAATGAGCAGTTCTTC. Amino acid sequence: CASTLGGLSNEQFF.

The V gene is TRBV20-1, the J gene TRBJ2-5; D may be TRBD2 (5 bases). The CDR3 spans 10 residues. Trimming took 3 bases from V and 9 from J, leaving 8 bases between them. Germline lookup yields CDR1 DFQATT and CDR2 SNEGSKA (reference sequence). The CDR3 bases are TGCAGTGCTAGGGAGGATGCCCAGTACTTC. It is translated as CSAREDAQYF.

This chain connects TRBV5-5 to TRBJ1-1; D unclear. The CDR3 runs 14 residues. V lost 4 bases and J lost 2, with 12 bases in between. Germline values: CDR1 SGHKS, CDR2 YYEKEE (reference sequence). As DNA, the CDR3 is TGTGCCAGCAGCCCATGGGAGGGAAACACTGAAGCTTTCTTT. It is translated as CASSPWEGNTEAFF.

This clone is a singleton in its sample. This chain joins TRBV30 and TRBJ2-1; 7 nucleotides agree with TRBD2. Losses at the gene ends were 1 base for V and 5 bases for J; bases not matched to a gene: 11. Germline assignment: CDR1 GTSNPN and CDR2 SVGIG (reference sequence). This CDR3 has 16 residues. CDR3 sequence reads: CAWSDLRGLLHNEQFF. DNA of the CDR3: TGTGCCTGGAGTGATCTAAGGGGACTACTACACAATGAGCAGTTCTTC.

This clone was found once. This chain links TRBV19 with TRBJ2-7, with 8 bases lining up with TRBD1. The CDR3 covers 15 residues. The trim removed 5 bases at V and 2 bases at J, leaving 8 bases unmatched. CDR1 and CDR2 (germline): LNHDA, SQIVND (reference sequence). This CDR3 reads CASSSHPDRAYEQYF. CDR3 coding DNA: TGTGCCAGTAGTTCCCATCCGGACAGGGCCTACGAGCAGTACTTC.

This clone was observed a single time. V usage is TRBV23-1 and J usage is TRBJ2-1; 9 bases align to TRBD1. TRBV23-1 is marked as an open reading frame, function uncertain. Trimming cost V 8 bases and J 3 bases; bases outside gene matches: 14. This CDR3 has 17 amino acids. The CDR3 DNA is TGCGCCAGCCGCTCCATATTACAGGGGGCCGTCTACAATGAGCAGTTCTTC. Translated: CASRSILQGAVYNEQFF.